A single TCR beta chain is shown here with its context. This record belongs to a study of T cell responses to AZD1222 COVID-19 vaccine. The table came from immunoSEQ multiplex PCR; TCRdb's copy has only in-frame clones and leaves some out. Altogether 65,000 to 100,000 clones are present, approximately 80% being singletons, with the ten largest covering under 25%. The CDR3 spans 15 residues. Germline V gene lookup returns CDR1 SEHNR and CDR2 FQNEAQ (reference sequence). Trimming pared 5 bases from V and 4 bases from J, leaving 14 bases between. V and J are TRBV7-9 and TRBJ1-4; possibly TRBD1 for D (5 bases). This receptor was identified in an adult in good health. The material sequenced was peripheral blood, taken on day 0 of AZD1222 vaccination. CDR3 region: CASSRTGTVNEKLFF. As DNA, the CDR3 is TGTGCCAGCAGCCGTACGGGGACCGTTAATGAAAAACTGTTTTTT.